This section outlines one TCR beta chain sequence together with its context. This sample stems from a study of cytomegalovirus exposure and HLA in healthy donors. Trimming removed 1 base at V and 2 bases at J, with 4 bases between. This CDR3 contains 13 residues. Germline V gene data show CDR1 as SGHTA and CDR2 as FQGNSA. Clones were sequenced by immunoSEQ multiplex PCR, and TCRdb holds only the in-frame ones, with some missing. Among some 90,000 clones listed, roughly nine tenths were seen once. The chain carries TRBV7-2 and TRBJ2-3, with D unresolved. This clonotype was sampled from a man between 18 and 29 years old in good health and CMV-seropositive. Sequenced: PBMCs. CDR3 nucleotides: TGTGCCAGCAGCTTAGTCCACACAGATACGCAGTATTTT. Translating gives CASSLVHTDTQYF.